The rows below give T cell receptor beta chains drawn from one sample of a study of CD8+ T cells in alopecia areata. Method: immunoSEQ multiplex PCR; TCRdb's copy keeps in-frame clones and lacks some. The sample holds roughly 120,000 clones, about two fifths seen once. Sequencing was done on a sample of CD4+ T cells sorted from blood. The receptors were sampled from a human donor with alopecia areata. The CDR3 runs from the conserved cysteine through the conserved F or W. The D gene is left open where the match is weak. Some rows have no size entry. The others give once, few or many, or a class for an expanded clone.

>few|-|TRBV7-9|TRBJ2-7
TGTGCCAGCAGCTCCCAATTGACAGCCCAGGGGCAGTACTTC
CASSSQLTAQGQYF
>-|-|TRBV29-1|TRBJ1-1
TGCAGCGTTGTTAAGGGGCGAACTGAAGCTTTCTTT
CSVVKGRTEAFF
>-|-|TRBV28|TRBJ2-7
TGTGCCAGCAGTTTCTTCCCCGGCGAGCAGTACTTC
CASSFFPGEQYF
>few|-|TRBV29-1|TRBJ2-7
TGCAGCGTCCGGGGACGGGCGGTGGAGGAGCAGTACTTC
CSVRGRAVEEQYF
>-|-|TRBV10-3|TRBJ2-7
TGTGCCATCAGTGGAAATACCTACGAGCAGTACTTC
CAISGNTYEQYF
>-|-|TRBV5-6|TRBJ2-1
TGTGCCAGCAGCTTATCCAGATGGAATGAGCAGTTCTTC
CASSLSRWNEQFF
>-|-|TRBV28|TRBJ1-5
TGTGCCAGCAGTTTAGGCAGGGGTAGCAATCAGCCCCAGCATTTT
CASSLGRGSNQPQHF
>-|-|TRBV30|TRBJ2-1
TGTGCCTGGACCCCCGGCTCCTACAATGAACAGTTCTTC
CAWTPGSYNEQFF
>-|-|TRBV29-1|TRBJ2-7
TGCAGCGTGGCCCCCTCCTGGGATACCTACGAGCAGTACTTC
CSVAPSWDTYEQYF
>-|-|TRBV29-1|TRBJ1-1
TGCAGCGCTTGCCCTAACGGGGGCAACACTGAAGCTTTCTTT
CSACPNGGNTEAFF
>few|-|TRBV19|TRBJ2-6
TGTGCCAGTACCTTGGGCGGGGCCGTTAGGGAGGCCAACGTCCTGACTTTC
CASTLGGAVREANVLTF
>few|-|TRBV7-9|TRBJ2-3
TGTGCCAGCAGCTTTCGACAGATAGATACGCAGTATTTT
CASSFRQIDTQYF
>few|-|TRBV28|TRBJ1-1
TGTGCCAGCAGTTTCTTGAACTCCAGAGGGACTGAAGCTTTCTTT
CASSFLNSRGTEAFF
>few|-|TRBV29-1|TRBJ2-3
TGCAGCGTTCGGGCCAGCACAGATACGCAGTATTTT
CSVRASTDTQYF
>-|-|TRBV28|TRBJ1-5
TGTGCCAGCAAAGGCAATCAGCCCCAGCATTTT
CASKGNQPQHF
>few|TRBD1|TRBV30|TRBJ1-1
TGTGCCTGGATGGGACAGCCGAACACTGAAGCTTTCTTT
CAWMGQPNTEAFF
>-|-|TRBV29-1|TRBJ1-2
TGCAGCGCTACGACGAGAAACTATGGCTACACCTTC
CSATTRNYGYTF